Listed here is a single TCR beta chain. The data were produced by immunoSEQ multiplex PCR, yet TCRdb's version contains in-frame clones alone and is incomplete. This sample has under 200,000 clones, with about 89% found just once. This entry is derived from a study of blood T cell repertoires in COVID-19. All recovered Cohort 3 donors got two negative PCRs, got clearance, or saw symptom resolution. Sample: PBMCs or T cells enriched from blood (not recorded which). The receptor comes from a young woman who had recovered from COVID-19.

CDR3 nucleotides: TGCGCCAGCAGCTTGACTAGCGGGAGTTCCTACGAGCAGTACTTC. It codes for CASSLTSGSSYEQYF. The chain recombines TRBV5-1 with TRBJ2-7, with TRBD2 matching 11 bases. This CDR3 region has 15 residues. Germline values: CDR1 SGHRS, CDR2 YFSETQ. V dropped 1 base and J dropped 1; count of bases not matched to a gene: 1.